The TCR beta chain described here comes from a study of sequential checkpoint blockade in melanoma. The overall study: Patients were randomized 1:1 to nivolumab-then-ipilimumab or ipilimumab-then-nivolumab first-line.

The method was immunoSEQ multiplex PCR; TCRdb's version includes in-frame clones alone and lacks a portion of them. This table holds about 6,900 clones, around three quarters found once. Specified treatment: randomized to nivolumab then ipilimumab (arm A) or the reverse (arm B). Live CD3+CD8+ CD19− CD56− cells were sorted from PBMCs. This receptor was identified in a human donor with melanoma. The sample was CD8+ T cells sorted from blood (inferred from file names), taken from a patient given nivolumab and ipilimumab in sequence.

The CDR3: CASSQDGGRRNEQYF. Written as DNA, the CDR3 is TGCGCCAGCAGCCAAGATGGGGGGAGGCGCAACGAGCAGTACTTC. This sequence joins TRBV4-3 and TRBJ2-7; TRBD2 is a possible D gene (6 bases). The CDR3 is 15 amino acids. Per the germline V gene, CDR1 is LGHNA and CDR2 is YSLEER. Trimming removed 0 bases from V and 5 bases from J, with 14 bases in between.